This T cell receptor beta chain emerged from a study of blood T cell repertoires in COVID-19. In the study overall: The study drew acute and convalescent COVID-19 samples from the United States, Italy and Spain.

Some clones are missing from TCRdb's copy, which holds only in-frame ones; the method was immunoSEQ multiplex PCR. The sample carries some 240,000 clones, roughly 81% recorded once. CDR1 and CDR2 from the germline V gene are SGHDT and YYEEEE. The CDR3 runs 16 residues. V shed 0 bases, J shed 0 bases, and the junction held 3 bases outside the gene matches. The material sequenced was PBMCs or T cells enriched from blood (not recorded which). The receptor's source is a woman aged 45-65 years who had been exposed to COVID-19. J is TRBJ1-3 and V is TRBV5-6; TRBD1 agrees at 7 bases. The CDR3 protein is CASSLGTGASGNTIYF. DNA for the CDR3: TGTGCCAGCAGCTTGGGGACAGGAGCCTCTGGAAACACCATATATTTT.